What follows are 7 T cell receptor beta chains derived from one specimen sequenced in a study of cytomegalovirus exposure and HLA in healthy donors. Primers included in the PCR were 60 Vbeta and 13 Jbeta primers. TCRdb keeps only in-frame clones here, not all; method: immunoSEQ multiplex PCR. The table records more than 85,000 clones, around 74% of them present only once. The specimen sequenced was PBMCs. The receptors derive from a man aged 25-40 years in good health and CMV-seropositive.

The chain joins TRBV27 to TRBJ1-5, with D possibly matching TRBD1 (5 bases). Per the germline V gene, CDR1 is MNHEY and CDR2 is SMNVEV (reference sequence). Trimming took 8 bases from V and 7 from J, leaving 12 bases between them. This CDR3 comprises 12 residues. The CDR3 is CASSPGYQPQHF. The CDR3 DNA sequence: TGTGCCAGCTCCCCAGGGTACCAGCCCCAGCATTTT.

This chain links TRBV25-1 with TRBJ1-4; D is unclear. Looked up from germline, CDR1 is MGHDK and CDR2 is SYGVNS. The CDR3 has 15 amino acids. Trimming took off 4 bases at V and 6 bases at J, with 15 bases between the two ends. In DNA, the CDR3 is TGTGCCAGCAGTGCCCTCGCCGGGAGAGATGAAAAACTGTTTTTT. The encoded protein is CASSALAGRDEKLFF.

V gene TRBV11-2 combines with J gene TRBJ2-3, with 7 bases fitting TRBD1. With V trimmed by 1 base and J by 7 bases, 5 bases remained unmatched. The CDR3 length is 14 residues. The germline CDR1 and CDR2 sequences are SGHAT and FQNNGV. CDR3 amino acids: CASSLVPGGYTQYF. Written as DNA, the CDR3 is TGTGCCAGCAGCTTAGTACCAGGGGGTTATACGCAGTATTTT. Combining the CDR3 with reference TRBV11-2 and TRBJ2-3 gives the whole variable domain EAGVAQSPRYKIIEKRQSVAFWCNPISGHATLYWYQQILGQGPKLLIQFQNNGVVDDSQLPKDRFSAERLKGVDSTLKIQPAKLEDSAVYLCASSLVPGGYTQYFGPGTRLTVL.

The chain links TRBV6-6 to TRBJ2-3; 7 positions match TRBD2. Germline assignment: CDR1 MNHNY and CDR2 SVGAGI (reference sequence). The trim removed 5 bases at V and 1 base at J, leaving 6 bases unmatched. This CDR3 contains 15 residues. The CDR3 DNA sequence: TGTGCCAGCAGTAGAGGACTAGGGGGCACAGATACGCAGTATTTT. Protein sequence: CASSRGLGGTDTQYF.

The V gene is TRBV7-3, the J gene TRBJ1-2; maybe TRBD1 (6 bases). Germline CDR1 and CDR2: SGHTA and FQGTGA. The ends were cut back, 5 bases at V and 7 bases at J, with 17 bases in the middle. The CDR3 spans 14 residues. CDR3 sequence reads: CASSPPGQGSGYTF. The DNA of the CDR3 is TGTGCCAGCAGCCCTCCAGGGCAGGGGTCTGGCTACACCTTC. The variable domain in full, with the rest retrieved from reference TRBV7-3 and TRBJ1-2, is GAGVSQTPSNKVTEKGKYVELRCDPISGHTALYWYRQSLGQGPEFLIYFQGTGAADDSGLPNDRFFAVRPEGSVSTLKIQRTERGDSAVYLCASSPPGQGSGYTFGSGTRLTVV.

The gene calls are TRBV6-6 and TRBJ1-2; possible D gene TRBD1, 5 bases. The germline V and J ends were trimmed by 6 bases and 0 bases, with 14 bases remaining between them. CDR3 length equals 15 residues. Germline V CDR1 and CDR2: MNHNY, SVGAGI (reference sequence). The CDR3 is CASSSGGSPNYGYTF. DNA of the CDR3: TGTGCCAGCAGCTCGGGGGGGAGTCCTAACTATGGCTACACCTTC.

DNA for the CDR3: TGTGCCAGCAGCCAAGATGGGAACAGGGCGAACTATGGCTACACCTTC. It yields the protein CASSQDGNRANYGYTF. V and J are TRBV4-2 and TRBJ1-2; TRBD1 is a possible D gene (6 bases). Looked up from germline, CDR1 is LGHNA and CDR2 is YNFKEQ. The CDR3 length is 16 residues. Trimming removed 0 bases at V and 2 bases at J, with 13 bases between.